These 30 T cell receptor beta chains share one sample of origin, sequenced in a study of PD-1 blockade in classical Hodgkin lymphoma (TCRdb year 2020). The method behind the library was the immunoSEQ multiplex PCR assay. What TCRdb holds here is the immuneACCESS table cut down to in-frame rearrangements. Part of the clones is not present; checked against another copy, under half of the missing clones reflect an unresolved V gene, and the others are unexplained. Here the sample has roughly 150,000 clones; around 73% occur a single time. The biggest ten clones account for about 9% of the sample. Per the publication, the time point label means: cycle 2 day 1 (C2D1) of nivolumab. Relapse after autologous stem cell transplantation had occurred in all trial patients, and cohorts A, B and C were distinguished by prior brentuximab vedotin exposure. The sample was peripheral blood mononuclear cells (PBMCs), taken before the second cycle of nivolumab. The receptors originated from a human donor with classical Hodgkin lymphoma.

The CDR3 loop reads CASSAGQGATQPQHF. CDR3 DNA sequence: TGTGCCAGCAGCGCAGGACAGGGGGCAACTCAGCCCCAGCATTTT. The chain uses TRBV9 and TRBJ1-5, with 11 positions matching TRBD1. Germline V gene sequence: CDR1 SGDLS, CDR2 YYNGEE. The J segment lost 6 bases and the V segment lost 3 bases, leaving 5 bases of the junction unmatched. The CDR3 is 15 amino acids.

The chain links TRBV11-2 to TRBJ1-2; unclear D gene. CDR1 and CDR2 from the germline V gene are SGHAT and FQNNGV. With 6 bases removed from V and 4 bases from J, the gap between germline ends came to 12 bases. The length of the CDR3 is 13 residues. CDR3 residues: CASRPGRRYGYTF. The CDR3 DNA reads as TGTGCCAGCAGGCCAGGACGGCGCTATGGCTACACCTTC.

J is TRBJ1-1 and V is TRBV5-1, with no clear D. This CDR3 comprises 14 residues. From germline, CDR1 is SGHRS and CDR2 YFSETQ. V lost 4 bases to trimming and J lost 1 base, with 11 bases between them. This CDR3 reads CASSPDRGNTEAFF. The CDR3 bases are TGCGCCAGCAGCCCGGACCGTGGGAACACTGAAGCTTTCTTT.

This clone was observed once. CDR3 in DNA: TGTGCCAGCAGTTACTCGGACAGGGGGCCCGATGAGCAGTTCTTC. Its protein product is CASSYSDRGPDEQFF. The rearrangement uses TRBV6-6 and TRBJ2-1; 11 nucleotides line up with TRBD1. CDR3 length: 15 residues. Germline V lookup: CDR1 MNHNY, CDR2 SVGAGI (reference sequence). J gave up 8 bases and V 0 bases, and 3 bases lay outside the gene matches.

This clone was counted a single time. The rearrangement joins TRBV6-5 to TRBJ2-3; 11 nucleotides line up with TRBD2. There are 15 residues in the CDR3. Per germline, CDR1 MNHEY and CDR2 SVGAGI. The trim removed 7 bases at V and 5 bases at J, leaving 8 bases unmatched. The CDR3 DNA reads as TGTGCCAGCAACATTCTAGCGGGGGGAAGAGATACGCAGTATTTT. This gives the protein CASNILAGGRDTQYF.

The sample holds a few counts of this clone. In DNA form, the CDR3 reads TGTGCCTGGAGTGAAGTCGGGTGGAAGACCCAGTACTTC. It specifies CAWSEVGWKTQYF. This sequence joins TRBV30 and TRBJ2-5, with D uncertain. Per germline, CDR1 GTSNPN and CDR2 SVGIG (reference sequence). The germline V and J ends were trimmed by 1 base and 6 bases, with 12 bases remaining between them. This CDR3 contains 13 residues. Complete variable domain (other parts from reference TRBV30 and TRBJ2-5): SQTIHQWPATLVQPVGSPLSLECTVEGTSNPNLYWYRQAAGRGLQLLFYSVGIGQISSEVPQNLSASRPQDRQFILSSKKLLLSDSGFYLCAWSEVGWKTQYFGPGTRLLVL.

The gene calls are TRBV6-6 and TRBJ2-3, with unresolved D. Looked up from germline, CDR1 is MNHNY and CDR2 is SVGAGI (reference sequence). The CDR3 sequence is 11 residues long. Trimming cost V 4 bases and J 8 bases, with 7 bases left between them. The CDR3 nucleotides are TGTGCCAGCAGTTCGGGTGGTACGCAGTATTTT. This gives the protein CASSSGGTQYF.

This chain links TRBV5-1 with TRBJ1-4; D is unclear. Trimming took off 5 bases at V and 4 bases at J, with 12 bases between the two ends. CDR1 is SGHRS and CDR2 is YFSETQ in the germline V gene. There are 14 residues in the CDR3. CDR3 sequence: CASSTPEGNEKLFF. The CDR3 DNA reads TGCGCCAGCAGTACCCCGGAGGGTAATGAAAAACTGTTTTTT. The variable domain in full, with the rest retrieved from reference TRBV5-1 and TRBJ1-4, is KAGVTQTPRYLIKTRGQQVTLSCSPISGHRSVSWYQQTPGQGLQFLFEYFSETQRNKGNFPGRFSGRQFSNSRSEMNVSTLELGDSALYLCASSTPEGNEKLFFGSGTQLSVL.

The rearrangement joins TRBV6-1 to TRBJ1-1; D remains unclear. This CDR3 spans 12 amino acids. Per the germline V gene, CDR1 is MNHNS and CDR2 is SASEGT. With 5 bases removed from V and 4 bases from J, the gap between germline ends came to 8 bases. This chain's CDR3 is CASSRLRTEAFF. The CDR3 DNA sequence: TGTGCCAGCAGTAGGCTCCGCACTGAAGCTTTCTTT.

This clone was found a few times. The chain is built from TRBV7-2 and TRBJ1-2; 8 bases agree with TRBD1. CDR1 is SGHTA and CDR2 is FQGNSA in the germline V gene. The CDR3 sequence is 15 residues long. J lost 7 bases, V lost 0 bases, and 7 bases had no gene match. The CDR3 bases are TGTGCCAGCAGCTTAGCGACAGGGGAGATCGCTGGCTACACCTTC. Amino acids: CASSLATGEIAGYTF.

About this clone: Other DNA sequences of this sample code for an identical CDR3. V gene TRBV5-6 combines with J gene TRBJ1-2; D is perhaps TRBD1 (6 bases). The germline gives CDR1 SGHDT, CDR2 YYEEEE. The CDR3 loop spans 14 amino acids. Trimming took 0 bases from V and 2 from J, leaving 8 bases between them. In DNA, the CDR3 is TGTGCCAGCAGCTTGGGGCAGGGGAACTATGGCTACACCTTC. This gives the protein CASSLGQGNYGYTF. Filled out from reference TRBV5-6 and TRBJ1-2, the complete variable domain reads DAGVTQSPTHLIKTRGQQVTLRCSPKSGHDTVSWYQQALGQGPQFIFQYYEEEERQRGNFPDRFSGHQFPNYSSELNVNALLLGDSALYLCASSLGQGNYGYTFGSGTRLTVV.

The chain joins TRBV6-6 to TRBJ1-4; D remains ambiguous. Trimming took off 6 bases at V and 5 bases at J, with 13 bases between the two ends. The CDR3 extends over 14 amino acids. Per the germline V gene, CDR1 is MNHNY and CDR2 is SVGAGI (reference sequence). The chain's CDR3 is CASSDVGMNEKLFF. DNA of the CDR3: TGTGCCAGCAGCGACGTCGGCATGAATGAAAAACTGTTTTTT.

The chain combines TRBV6-1 with TRBJ2-1; the D gene is possibly TRBD2 (6 bases). From germline, CDR1 is MNHNS and CDR2 SASEGT. CDR3 length equals 13 residues. Deletions cut 0 bases from V and 16 bases from J, with 16 bases between. This CDR3 reads CASSEARETRPFF. The CDR3, as DNA: TGTGCCAGCAGTGAAGCGCGAGAGACTAGGCCTTTCTTC.

This clone appeared a few times. The CDR3 DNA sequence: TGTGCCAGCAGCCCCTCGGAATATAGGTCACCCCTCCACTTT. It codes for CASSPSEYRSPLHF. The V call is TRBV9, the J call TRBJ1-6; D call uncertain. Germline V gene lookup returns CDR1 SGDLS and CDR2 YYNGEE. The CDR3 covers 14 residues. V was shortened by 4 bases and J by 10 bases, with 15 bases between the two germline ends.

This chain connects TRBV4-2 to TRBJ1-2, with D possibly TRBD1 on 5 matching bases. Germline CDR1 LGHNA, CDR2 YNFKEQ. With 0 bases removed from V and 3 bases from J, the gap between germline ends came to 17 bases. The CDR3 sequence is 17 residues long. This CDR3 is CASSQERNQGEYYGYTF. CDR3 in DNA: TGTGCCAGCAGCCAAGAACGGAACCAGGGAGAGTACTATGGCTACACCTTC.

V and J are TRBV10-3 and TRBJ2-3; TRBD1 matches 7 bases. CDR1 ENHRY and CDR2 SYGVKD come from the germline V gene. The CDR3 runs to 15 residues. V was clipped by 6 bases and J by 6 bases; unmatched bases: 12. CDR3 protein: CAISALGDREDTQYF. The CDR3 DNA sequence: TGTGCCATCAGCGCCCTTGGCGACAGGGAGGATACGCAGTATTTT.

CDR3 residues: CASSLASSGTVAYEQYF. As DNA, the CDR3 is TGCGCCAGCAGCTTGGCATCTTCCGGGACAGTAGCCTACGAGCAGTACTTC. V usage is TRBV5-1 and J usage is TRBJ2-7; 7 bases are shared with TRBD1. Trimming removed 0 bases from V and 2 bases from J; junction bases left unmatched: 11. The CDR3 consists of 17 residues. Germline V CDR1 and CDR2: SGHRS, YFSETQ.

CDR3 DNA: TGCGCCAGCAGCCAAGAAGGGAATAGCGGGAGTTACACCGGGGAGCTGTTTTTT. Its translation: CASSQEGNSGSYTGELFF. This sequence joins TRBV4-3 and TRBJ2-2, with 9 bases lining up with TRBD2. The V gene end was trimmed by 0 bases and the J gene end by 3 bases; junction bases not matched to a gene: 8. The CDR3 extends over 18 amino acids. Germline values: CDR1 LGHNA, CDR2 YSLEER.

A word on this clone: Given a much more abundant clone one base away, this may be a read error. The V and J genes are TRBV6-5 and TRBJ1-5; D gene ambiguous. V was trimmed by 6 bases and J by 0 bases, leaving 6 bases between them. The CDR3 has 13 residues. The germline V gene encodes CDR1 MNHEY and CDR2 SVGAGI. The CDR3 region is CASRIDSNQPQHF. The CDR3 DNA reads TGTGCCAGCAGGATCGATAGCAATCAGCCCCAGCATTTT.

This clone was counted only a few times. This chain joins TRBV6-5 and TRBJ2-3, with a possible D match to TRBD1 (6 bases). V was shortened by 10 bases and J by 2 bases, with 13 bases between the two germline ends. This CDR3 spans 13 amino acids. From germline, CDR1 is MNHEY and CDR2 SVGAGI. The CDR3: CATRRGDTDTQYF. DNA of the CDR3: TGTGCCACACGCAGGGGAGACACAGATACGCAGTATTTT.

The chain uses TRBV5-1 and TRBJ1-5; D remains ambiguous. CDR3 length: 15 residues. Trimming took off 5 bases at V and 4 bases at J, with 16 bases between the two ends. The germline gives CDR1 SGHRS, CDR2 YFSETQ. CDR3 in DNA: TGCGCCAGCAGTCCCGGGTCTCCGGGGAATCAGCCCCAGCATTTT. Translating gives CASSPGSPGNQPQHF.

The genes are TRBV5-1 and TRBJ2-3; 7 nucleotides match TRBD2. CDR3 length: 17 residues. V shed 0 bases, J shed 2 bases, and the junction held 9 bases outside the gene matches. Germline CDR1 and CDR2: SGHRS and YFSETQ. The CDR3 is CASSLVSQRGPTDTQYF. CDR3 bases: TGCGCCAGCAGCTTGGTGTCCCAGCGGGGACCCACAGATACGCAGTATTTT.

The V call is TRBV2, the J call TRBJ1-4, with 7 bases identical to TRBD1. The trim removed 9 bases at V and 6 bases at J, leaving 10 bases unmatched. Looked up from germline, CDR1 is SNHLY and CDR2 is FYNNEI. The CDR3 totals 14 residues. The CDR3 loop is CASRPGRGDEKLFF. The DNA of the CDR3 is TGTGCCAGTCGGCCGGGCAGGGGGGATGAAAAACTGTTTTTT.

The chain uses TRBV28 and TRBJ2-7; D uncertain. V was cut by 6 bases and J by 1 base, with 13 bases left in between. Germline V gene sequence: CDR1 MDHEN, CDR2 SYDVKM. The CDR3 consists of 14 residues. CDR3 sequence: CASSRGPISYEQYF. The CDR3 region has the DNA TGTGCCAGCAGCCGCGGACCGATATCCTACGAGCAGTACTTC.

The V call is TRBV7-3, the J call TRBJ2-1; D ambiguous. The CDR3 has 12 amino acids. The germline CDR1 and CDR2 sequences are SGHTA and FQGTGA. V was cut by 4 bases and J by 9 bases, with 10 bases left in between. This CDR3 is CASSSQLGEQFF. The CDR3 nucleotides are TGTGCCAGCAGCTCACAGTTGGGTGAGCAGTTCTTC.

The chain links TRBV6-5 to TRBJ1-2, with TRBD1 matching 7 bases. Per the germline V gene, CDR1 is MNHEY and CDR2 is SVGAGI. Trimming cost V 7 bases and J 4 bases; bases outside gene matches: 12. The CDR3 is made up of 15 amino acids. The CDR3 DNA follows: TGTGCCAGCACCCTAAGGGGGCAGGGCACCTATGGCTACACCTTC. It translates to CASTLRGQGTYGYTF.

The table lists this clone with a few counts. The chain carries TRBV19 and TRBJ2-7; TRBD2 is a possible D gene (6 bases). CDR1 LNHDA and CDR2 SQIVND come from the germline V gene (reference sequence). The CDR3 extends over 13 amino acids. V was trimmed by 6 bases and J by 1 base, leaving 10 bases between them. CDR3 sequence: CASSLDYSYEQYF. The DNA of the CDR3 is TGTGCCAGTAGCCTGGACTATTCCTACGAGCAGTACTTC.

This clone was detected once. This rearrangement joins TRBV19 to TRBJ2-5; no definite D call. With 5 bases removed from V and 0 bases from J, the gap between germline ends came to 7 bases. The CDR3 extends over 13 amino acids. CDR1 is LNHDA, CDR2 SQIVND, per germline (reference sequence). The CDR3 is CASSRTDQETQYF. CDR3 DNA sequence: TGTGCCAGTAGTCGGACGGACCAAGAGACCCAGTACTTC.

The chain employs TRBV6-6 and TRBJ2-7; D is possibly TRBD2 (5 bases). In germline, CDR1 is MNHNY, CDR2 SVGAGI (reference sequence). The CDR3 extends over 14 amino acids. V lost 5 bases, J lost 9 bases, and 20 bases lay in between. The CDR3 DNA reads TGTGCCAGCAGTCCACCCGGGATGCTACGATGGCAGTACTTC. Protein sequence: CASSPPGMLRWQYF.

For the CDR3, the DNA is TGTGCCAGCAGTCCTCAGGGGGGTGGAAACACCATATATTTT. Encoded protein: CASSPQGGGNTIYF. This sequence joins TRBV25-1 and TRBJ1-3; 7 bases fit TRBD1. The ends lost 5 bases at V and 3 bases at J; junction bases unmatched: 4. The CDR3 is made up of 14 amino acids. Germline CDR1 is MGHDK and CDR2 is SYGVNS.